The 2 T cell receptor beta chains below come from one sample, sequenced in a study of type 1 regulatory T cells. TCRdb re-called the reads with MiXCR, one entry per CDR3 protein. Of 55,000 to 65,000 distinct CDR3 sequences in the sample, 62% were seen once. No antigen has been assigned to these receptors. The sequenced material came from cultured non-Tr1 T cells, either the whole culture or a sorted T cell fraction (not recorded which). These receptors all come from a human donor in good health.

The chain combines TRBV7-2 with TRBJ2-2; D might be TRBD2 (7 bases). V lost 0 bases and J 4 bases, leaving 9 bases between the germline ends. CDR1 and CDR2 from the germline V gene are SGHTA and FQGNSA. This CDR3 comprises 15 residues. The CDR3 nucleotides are TGTGCCAGCAGCTTAGCGGGAGGGGGCACCGGGGAGCTGTTTTTT. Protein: CASSLAGGGTGELFF.

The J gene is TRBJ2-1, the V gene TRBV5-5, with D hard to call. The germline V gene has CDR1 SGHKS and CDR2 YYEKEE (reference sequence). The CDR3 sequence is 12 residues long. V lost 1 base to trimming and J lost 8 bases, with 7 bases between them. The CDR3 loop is CASSLRVDEQFF. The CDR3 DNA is TGTGCCAGCAGCTTGAGGGTCGATGAGCAGTTCTTC.